The rows below give T cell receptor beta chains drawn from one sample of a study of T cells after yellow fever vaccination. Via MiXCR, TCRdb re-called the 5' RACE reads, giving one row per CDR3 protein. Among 300,000 to 400,000 distinct CDR3 sequences listed, around 10% were seen once. This sample comprised CD4+ T cells sorted from PBMCs, obtained 45 days after the yellow fever booster vaccination. Receptors originate from a man between 18 and 35 years old who received the YFV17D yellow fever vaccine. CDR3s include the opening cysteine and the closing phenylalanine or tryptophan. A D gene is named only where the DNA matches it firmly. Expanded clones get a size class; other rows say once, few or many, or leave the size out.

d_call	j_call	cdr3_length	v_call	clone_size	cdr3_aa	cdr3_nt
NA	TRBJ2-2	13	TRBV10-2	few	CASSDRAPGELFF	TGCGCCAGCAGTGACAGGGCACCCGGGGAGCTGTTTTTT
NA	TRBJ2-5	13	TRBV7-2	once	CASSGTAGETQYF	TGTGCCAGCAGCGGGACCGCAGGGGAGACCCAGTACTTC
NA	TRBJ2-5	13	TRBV5-1	NA	CASKEQGIETQYF	TGCGCCAGCAAGGAACAGGGCATTGAGACCCAGTACTTC
NA	TRBJ1-2	11	TRBV7-9	NA	CASSLVQAPSF	TGTGCCAGCAGCTTAGTCCAGGCCCCAAGCTTC
TRBD1	TRBJ1-2	15	TRBV11-2	NA	CASSSPPWTGDGYTF	TGTGCCAGCAGCTCCCCTCCCTGGACAGGGGATGGCTACACCTTC
TRBD2	TRBJ2-4	15	TRBV19	few	CATSRRIAGENIQYF	TGTGCCACCTCAAGAAGGATAGCGGGGGAAAACATTCAGTACTTC
TRBD1	TRBJ1-2	16	TRBV6-5	NA	CASSYSFQGNRGGYTF	TGTGCCAGCAGTTACTCTTTCCAGGGGAACAGGGGTGGCTACACCTTC
NA	TRBJ2-3	11	TRBV7-2	many	CASSLGATQYF	TGTGCCAGCAGCTTAGGGGCTACGCAGTATTTT
TRBD2	TRBJ2-3	17	TRBV4-3	many	CASSRVTGLAGLDTQYF	TGCGCCAGCAGCCGAGTTACCGGACTAGCGGGGTTAGATACGCAGTATTTT
NA	TRBJ1-4	16	TRBV4-3	few	CASSQRGGRRSEKLFF	TGCGCCAGCAGCCAAAGGGGGGGTCGCAGAAGCGAAAAACTGTTTTTT
NA	TRBJ1-6	17	TRBV7-2	NA	CASSLSFRDGRSSPLHF	TGTGCCAGCAGCTTGTCATTTCGGGACGGGAGGAGTTCACCCCTCCACTTT
TRBD1	TRBJ1-1	13	TRBV20-1	NA	CRAEEGARTEAFF	TGCAGGGCAGAGGAGGGGGCACGCACTGAAGCTTTCTTT
TRBD2	TRBJ2-3	17	TRBV7-2	many	CASSLYSGGQSTDTQYF	TGTGCCAGCAGCTTATACAGCGGGGGCCAAAGCACAGATACGCAGTATTTT
NA	TRBJ2-1	14	TRBV19	NA	CASSIAAGHNEQFF	TGTGCCAGTAGTATAGCGGCAGGGCACAATGAGCAGTTCTTC
NA	TRBJ2-1	11	TRBV11-2	many	CASSLEGHPFF	TGTGCCAGCAGCTTAGAGGGACACCCGTTCTTC
TRBD2	TRBJ2-3	16	TRBV12-3/TRBV12-4	many	CASSRLAGGHTDTQYF	TGTGCCAGCAGTCGACTAGCGGGGGGGCACACAGATACGCAGTATTTT
TRBD1	TRBJ1-4	15	TRBV5-1	NA	CASAGQEATNEKLFF	TGCGCCAGCGCAGGACAGGAAGCAACTAATGAAAAACTGTTTTTT
NA	TRBJ2-1	13	TRBV4-3	NA	CASSQSQGTPRGF	TGCGCCAGCAGCCAATCGCAAGGGACACCCCGGGGCTTC
NA	TRBJ1-6	15	TRBV7-9	NA	CASSWRATDNSPLHF	TGTGCCAGCAGCTGGAGGGCGACGGATAATTCACCCCTCCACTTT
NA	TRBJ2-3	14	TRBV4-2	few	CASSQEFRGDTQYF	TGTGCCAGCAGCCAAGAGTTTCGCGGAGATACGCAGTATTTT
NA	TRBJ2-1	14	TRBV6-2/TRBV6-3	many	CASSWTLSLSEQFF	TGTGCCAGCAGTTGGACCCTCTCCCTCAGTGAGCAGTTCTTC
TRBD1	TRBJ2-4	19	TRBV7-9	NA	CASSLLTGTGPLAKNIQYF	TGTGCCAGCAGCTTACTTACTGGGACAGGGCCTTTAGCCAAAAACATTCAGTACTTC
TRBD1	TRBJ1-1	15	TRBV18	few	CASSSYNQGAPEAFF	TGTGCCAGCTCATCTTACAATCAGGGGGCTCCTGAAGCTTTCTTT
TRBD2	TRBJ2-3	17	TRBV6-5	NA	CASSSELGLASTDTQYF	TGTGCCAGCAGTTCCGAACTGGGACTAGCTAGCACAGATACGCAGTATTTT
NA	TRBJ1-3	12	TRBV20-1	NA	CSARGGGDTIYF	TGCAGTGCTAGAGGCGGGGGAGACACCATATATTTT
NA	TRBJ1-1	13	TRBV5-1	few	CASSLEEWGRAFF	TGCGCCAGCAGCCTGGAAGAGTGGGGGCGAGCTTTCTTT
NA	TRBJ1-2	14	TRBV4-3	NA	CASSQDWQGLGYTF	TGCGCCAGCAGCCAAGATTGGCAGGGCCTCGGCTACACCTTC
TRBD1	TRBJ1-1	14	TRBV29-1	NA	CSAGDTGGASEAFF	TGCAGCGCTGGGGACACAGGGGGCGCATCTGAAGCTTTCTTT
NA	TRBJ2-5	16	TRBV7-3	NA	CASSLSRGAKFETQYF	TGTGCCAGCAGCTTAAGTCGGGGGGCTAAATTTGAGACCCAGTACTTC
NA	TRBJ2-4	16	TRBV7-2	many	CASSLNGGAAKNIQYF	TGTGCCAGCAGCTTAAATGGGGGGGCTGCCAAAAACATTCAGTACTTC